A selection of T cell receptor beta chains follows, all from one sample in a study of T cells in localized non-small cell lung cancer. Clones were sequenced by immunoSEQ multiplex PCR, and TCRdb holds only the in-frame ones, with some missing. The data contain approximately 33,000 clones, around nine tenths of them singletons. This specimen consisted of peripheral blood, obtained before any cancer treatment. The receptors come from a woman between 35 and 70 years old with stage I lung adenocarcinoma. The conserved cysteine and the conserved F or W are not part of the CDR3 here. Rows may omit the clone size; those that give it use once, few, many or a size class.

len	v_gene	abundance	CDR3aa
13	TRBV6-6	.	ASKKTGTNTGELF
13	TRBV14	once	ASSQPRGFGTEAF
15	TRBV4-1	.	ASSPGASGGSYNEQF
10	TRBV11-1	.	ASSLGTYGQY
10	TRBV29-1	.	SVSRGPTEAF
11	TRBV10-3	.	AISVDAFYEQY
16	TRBV28	once	ASRSWDLRFLYRGEQY
13	TRBV18	.	ASSPNRGMGTEAF
13	TRBV5-5	.	ASTHPTSGKETQY
12	TRBV7-3	.	ASSLERGWGEQF
11	TRBV28	.	ASMRTRRNEQY
13	TRBV29-1	.	SVGAGWGMNTEAF
14	TRBV2	.	ASSATGTSGVNEQF
12	TRBV2	.	ASEDSSSIYGYT
13	TRBV7-2	.	ASSSRILVAGELF
11	TRBV14	.	ASSLTLNSPLH
12	TRBV28	once	ASSLVNRDEKLF
14	TRBV5-1	once	ASSSGLISSGNTIY
12	TRBV28	.	ASQGTGSNQPQH
16	TRBV28	.	ASSTLAGGETHPYEQY
12	TRBV15	.	ATSSTKGTETQY
12	TRBV2	medium-sized	ASSDYANTGELF